Below, 20 T cell receptor beta chains from the same sample are listed, as sequenced in a study of shared clonotypes between healthy human individuals. The naive CD8 fraction comprised CD45RO-negative cells positively selected for CCR7 and excluded terminally differentiated effector memory CD45RA+ cells. TCRdb keeps only in-frame clones here, not all; method: immunoSEQ multiplex PCR. The data contain under 2,000,000 clones, around 96% of them singletons. Sequenced material: naive CD8+ T cells sorted from blood. Receptor source: a man aged 18 to 29 in good health.

This clone is classed as medium-sized (0.01 to 0.1%). The chain couples TRBV6-1 to TRBJ2-2, with D tentatively TRBD1 (5 bases). The CDR3 loop spans 14 amino acids. The V gene lost 8 bases and the J gene lost 6 bases, with 16 bases spanning the gap. The germline gives CDR1 MNHNS, CDR2 SASEGT. The CDR3 DNA reads TGTGCCAGCCCGGAGCCCAGGGCGGCCGGGGAGCTGTTTTTT. The encoded protein is CASPEPRAAGELFF.

V usage is TRBV6-5 and J usage is TRBJ2-2; unclear D gene. Trimming removed 2 bases at V and 7 bases at J, with 8 bases between. The CDR3 is 13 amino acids. Germline-derived CDR1 and CDR2 are MNHEY and SVGAGI. The CDR3 is CASSYRSSGELFF. DNA for the CDR3: TGTGCCAGCAGTTACAGGTCGAGCGGGGAGCTGTTTTTT.

This clone was seen a single time. The chain carries TRBV9 and TRBJ2-7, with D tentatively TRBD1 (6 bases). V was trimmed by 4 bases and J by 7 bases, leaving 12 bases between them. The CDR3 has 12 residues. The germline gives CDR1 SGDLS, CDR2 YYNGEE. CDR3 residues: CASSPQQGEQYF. CDR3 coding DNA: TGTGCCAGCAGCCCCCAACAGGGAGAGCAGTACTTC.

The chain links TRBV5-1 to TRBJ2-7, with TRBD2 as a possible D gene (6 bases). The V and J ends lost 4 bases and 0 bases respectively, with 17 bases between them. This CDR3 comprises 16 residues. The germline CDR1 and CDR2 sequences are SGHRS and YFSETQ. This CDR3 is CASSTAGTQSSYEQYF. The CDR3 DNA reads TGCGCCAGCAGCACGGCGGGGACCCAGAGCTCCTACGAGCAGTACTTC.

Concerning this clone: The same CDR3 also results from other DNA sequences found in this sample. The chain uses TRBV9 and TRBJ2-6; D call uncertain. There are 14 residues in the CDR3. Trimming removed 4 bases from V and 0 bases from J, with 5 bases in between. Germline V gene data show CDR1 as SGDLS and CDR2 as YYNGEE. For the CDR3, the DNA is TGTGCCAGCAGCCCTACCTCTGGGGCCAACGTCCTGACTTTC. Encoded protein: CASSPTSGANVLTF.

CDR3 loop: CSVEAGTERPYEQYF. The CDR3 DNA follows: TGCAGCGTTGAAGCCGGGACAGAGAGACCCTACGAGCAGTACTTC. The chain is built from TRBV29-1 and TRBJ2-7, with 7 bases that match TRBD1. J gave up 2 bases and V 1 base, and 8 bases lay outside the gene matches. The CDR3 is 15 residues long. Germline V gene lookup returns CDR1 SQVTM and CDR2 ANQGSEA.

This rearrangement joins TRBV4-1 to TRBJ1-3, with D possibly TRBD1 on 5 matching bases. Per the germline V gene, CDR1 is MGHRA and CDR2 is YSYEKL. V was clipped by 4 bases and J by 1 base, with 20 bases between them. This CDR3 contains 18 residues. The CDR3 spells CASSPTRGPGGSGNTIYF. In DNA form, the CDR3 reads TGCGCCAGCAGCCCCACCAGAGGACCCGGGGGGTCTGGAAACACCATATATTTT.

Only one count was recorded for this clone. The same CDR3 is also encoded by other DNA sequences in this sample. This sequence joins TRBV6-5 and TRBJ1-1; TRBD1 matches at 8 bases. After removal of 6 bases from V and 4 bases from J, the junction contained 7 bases not matched to a gene. Germline assignment: CDR1 MNHEY and CDR2 SVGAGI. The CDR3 totals 14 residues. The CDR3 spells CASRPGQGGTEAFF. Written as DNA, the CDR3 is TGTGCCAGCAGACCTGGACAGGGTGGCACTGAAGCTTTCTTT.

A single count supports this clone. V is TRBV27 and J is TRBJ2-3; 8 positions match TRBD1. The germline gives CDR1 MNHEY, CDR2 SMNVEV (reference sequence). V dropped 10 bases and J dropped 5; count of bases not matched to a gene: 11. The CDR3 contains 14 residues. The CDR3 nucleotides are TGTGCCACCTCAAGGGTTACAGGGGGAGATACGCAGTATTTT. It encodes CATSRVTGGDTQYF.

Written as DNA, the CDR3 is TGTGCCAGCAGCTTGGAAGACAGGGGAACCTATGGCTACACCTTC. Translating it yields CASSLEDRGTYGYTF. The chain joins TRBV5-8 to TRBJ1-2; 8 nucleotides agree with TRBD1. CDR3 length equals 15 residues. Germline values: CDR1 SGHTS, CDR2 YDEGEE. Germline trimming cut 0 bases from V and 4 bases from J; bases unmatched to any gene: 5.

The genes are TRBV4-3 and TRBJ2-2; 7 bases agree with TRBD1. V was pared by 0 bases and J by 2 bases, with 6 bases of the junction left unmatched. Germline CDR1 is LGHNA and CDR2 is YSLEER. The CDR3 runs to 17 residues. In DNA, the CDR3 is TGCGCCAGCAGCCAAGAGGTCGGGACAGCAAACACCGGGGAGCTGTTTTTT. Translated, it gives CASSQEVGTANTGELFF.

V and J are TRBV7-9 and TRBJ1-2; 8 nucleotides align to TRBD1. The CDR3 sequence is 15 residues long. J lost 4 bases, V lost 5 bases, and 9 bases had no gene match. Germline V gives CDR1 SEHNR, CDR2 FQNEAQ (reference sequence). The CDR3 loop reads CASSPESGGLYGYTF. The CDR3 DNA sequence: TGTGCCAGCAGCCCGGAATCAGGGGGCCTCTATGGCTACACCTTC.

The chain joins TRBV19 to TRBJ2-7; 7 bases match TRBD1. J lost 2 bases, V lost 5 bases, and 6 bases had no gene match. The CDR3 runs to 14 residues. Germline-derived CDR1 and CDR2 are LNHDA and SQIVND (reference sequence). CDR3 DNA: TGTGCCAGTAGTCTCAGGGGGAATGCCTACGAGCAGTACTTC. Protein sequence: CASSLRGNAYEQYF.

The V call is TRBV10-3, the J call TRBJ2-3, with 9 bases lining up with TRBD2. The length of the CDR3 is 14 residues. Trimming at V came to 8 bases and at J to 5 bases, leaving 8 bases not matched to a gene. CDR1 and CDR2 (germline): ENHRY, SYGVKD. As DNA, the CDR3 is TGTGCCATCGGCGGGGGGGCCTATGGAGATACGCAGTATTTT. It translates to CAIGGGAYGDTQYF.

The chain recombines TRBV7-9 with TRBJ1-2, with TRBD1 identical over 10 bases. The CDR3 extends over 15 amino acids. After removal of 1 base from V and 7 bases from J, the junction contained 6 bases not matched to a gene. Per germline, CDR1 SEHNR and CDR2 FQNEAQ (reference sequence). For the CDR3, the DNA is TGTGCCAGCAGCTTAGTAGGGACAGGGGATTTTGGCTACACCTTC. Residues: CASSLVGTGDFGYTF. Full variable domain (rest looked up from reference TRBV7-9 and TRBJ1-2): DTGVSQNPRHKITKRGQNVTFRCDPISEHNRLYWYRQTLGQGPEFLTYFQNEAQLEKSRLLSDRFSAERPKGSFSTLEIQRTEQGDSAMYLCASSLVGTGDFGYTFGSGTRLTVV.

The genes are TRBV4-3 and TRBJ2-2; no clear D gene. The CDR3 consists of 17 residues. V shed 0 bases and J shed 1 base, with 12 bases lying between them. Germline loops: CDR1 LGHNA, CDR2 YSLEER. Here the CDR3 reads CASSQETWSENTGELFF. The CDR3 DNA reads TGCGCCAGCAGCCAAGAGACCTGGTCCGAGAACACCGGGGAGCTGTTTTTT.

Regarding this clone: The same CDR3 arises from other DNA sequences in this sample as well. The chain combines TRBV2 with TRBJ2-7; 8 bases agree with TRBD2. CDR1 is SNHLY and CDR2 is FYNNEI in the germline V gene. Losses at the gene ends were 2 bases for V and 3 bases for J; bases not matched to a gene: 3. The CDR3 spans 14 residues. The CDR3 sequence: CASSERLAGYEQYF. In nucleotides, the CDR3 is TGTGCCAGCAGTGAAAGGCTAGCGGGCTACGAGCAGTACTTC.

This sequence joins TRBV9 and TRBJ1-6; unclear D gene. The CDR3 sequence is 14 residues long. Looked up from germline, CDR1 is SGDLS and CDR2 is YYNGEE. V lost 0 bases and J 10 bases, leaving 11 bases between the germline ends. The CDR3 DNA follows: TGTGCCAGCAGCGTAGGAGGGCTTGCATCACCCCTCCACTTT. Protein sequence: CASSVGGLASPLHF.

The rearrangement joins TRBV10-3 to TRBJ1-2, with unresolved D. Trimming pared 2 bases from V and 6 bases from J, leaving 7 bases between. From germline, CDR1 is ENHRY and CDR2 SYGVKD. This CDR3 is 12 amino acids long. The CDR3 spells CAISEGPDGYTF. DNA for the CDR3: TGTGCCATCAGTGAGGGGCCAGATGGCTACACCTTC.

V and J are TRBV11-2 and TRBJ2-5; tentative D call: TRBD2 (6 bases). The ends were cut back, 6 bases at V and 0 bases at J, with 8 bases in the middle. The germline V gene encodes CDR1 SGHAT and CDR2 FQNNGV. The CDR3 spans 13 residues. The chain's CDR3 is CASRRGYQETQYF. The CDR3 DNA sequence: TGTGCCAGCAGGCGGGGTTACCAAGAGACCCAGTACTTC.